This entry describes one TCR beta chain. Germline values: CDR1 SGHNT, CDR2 YYREEE (reference sequence). CDR3 size: 13 residues. The ends lost 4 bases at V and 5 bases at J; junction bases unmatched: 4. Measured with immunoSEQ multiplex PCR; TCRdb has only the in-frame clones, and not every one. This repertoire shows more than 95,000 clones, almost 85% found once; its top ten account for 7% to 9.5%. The entry originates in a study of blood T cell repertoires in COVID-19. The sequence was obtained from an older man with active or convalescent COVID-19. The sequenced material came from peripheral blood. The gene calls are TRBV5-4 and TRBJ2-5; 8 bases fit TRBD1. The CDR3 DNA is TGTGCCAGCAGCCCCCGGGACAGGGAGACCCAGTACTTC. It is translated as CASSPRDRETQYF.